This TCR beta chain stems from a study of T cell responses to AZD1222 COVID-19 vaccine. The method was immunoSEQ multiplex PCR; TCRdb's version includes in-frame clones alone and lacks a portion of them. Of 83,000 or so clones detected, less than 95% appear once; the ten largest clones hold about 29%. This CDR3 region has 14 residues. V lost 1 base to trimming and J lost 8 bases, with 11 bases between them. Per the germline V gene, CDR1 is LNHNV and CDR2 is YYDKDF (reference sequence). The source of this sequence is an adult who received the AZD1222 COVID-19 vaccine. V gene TRBV15 combines with J gene TRBJ1-4; no reliable D call. The input for sequencing was peripheral blood, taken 28 days after the second AZD1222 dose. In DNA form, the CDR3 reads TGTGCCACCAGCAGAGGGAATGACTGGGAAAAACTGTTTTTT. Translation gives CATSRGNDWEKLFF.